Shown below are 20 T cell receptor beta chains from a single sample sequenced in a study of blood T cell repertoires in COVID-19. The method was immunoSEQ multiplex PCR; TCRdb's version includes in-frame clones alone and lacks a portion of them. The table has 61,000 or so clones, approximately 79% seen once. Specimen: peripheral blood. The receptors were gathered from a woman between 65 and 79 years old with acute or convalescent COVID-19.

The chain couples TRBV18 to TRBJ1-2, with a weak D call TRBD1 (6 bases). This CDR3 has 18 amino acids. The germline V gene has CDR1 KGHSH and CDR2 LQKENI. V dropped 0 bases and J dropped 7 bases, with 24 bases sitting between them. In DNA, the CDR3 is TGTGCCAGCTCACCACCGAATCACAGGGCTAGAGGTTCGGGTGGCTACACCTTC. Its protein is CASSPPNHRARGSGGYTF.

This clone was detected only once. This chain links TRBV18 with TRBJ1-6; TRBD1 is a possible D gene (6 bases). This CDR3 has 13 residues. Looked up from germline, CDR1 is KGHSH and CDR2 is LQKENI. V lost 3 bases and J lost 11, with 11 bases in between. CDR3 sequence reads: CASSPGRGPPLHF. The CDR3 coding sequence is TGTGCCAGCTCACCCGGCAGGGGTCCACCCCTCCACTTT.

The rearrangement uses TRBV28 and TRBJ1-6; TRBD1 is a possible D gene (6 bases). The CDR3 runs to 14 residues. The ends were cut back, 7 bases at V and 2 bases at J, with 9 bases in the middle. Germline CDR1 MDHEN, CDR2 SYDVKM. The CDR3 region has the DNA TGTGCCAGCAAGCAGGGGACCTATAATTCACCCCTCCACTTT. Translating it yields CASKQGTYNSPLHF.

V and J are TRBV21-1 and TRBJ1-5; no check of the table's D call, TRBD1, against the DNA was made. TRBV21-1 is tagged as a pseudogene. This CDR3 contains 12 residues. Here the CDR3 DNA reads TGTGCCAGCCGTGTACAGGGGGAGCCCCAGCATTTT. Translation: CASRVQGEPQHF.

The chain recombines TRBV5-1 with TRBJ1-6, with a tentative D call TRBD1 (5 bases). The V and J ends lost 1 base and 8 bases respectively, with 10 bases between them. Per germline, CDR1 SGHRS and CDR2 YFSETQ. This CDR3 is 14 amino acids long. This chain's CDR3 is CASSLQIGDSPLHF. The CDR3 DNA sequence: TGCGCCAGCAGCTTGCAGATAGGGGATTCACCCCTCCACTTT.

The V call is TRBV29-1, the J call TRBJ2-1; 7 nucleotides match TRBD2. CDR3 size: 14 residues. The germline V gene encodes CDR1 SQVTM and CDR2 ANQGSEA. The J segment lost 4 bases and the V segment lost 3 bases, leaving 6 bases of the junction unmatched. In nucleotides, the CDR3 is TGCAGCGTTGACGCAGGGAGGGGATACAATGAGCAGTTCTTC. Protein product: CSVDAGRGYNEQFF.

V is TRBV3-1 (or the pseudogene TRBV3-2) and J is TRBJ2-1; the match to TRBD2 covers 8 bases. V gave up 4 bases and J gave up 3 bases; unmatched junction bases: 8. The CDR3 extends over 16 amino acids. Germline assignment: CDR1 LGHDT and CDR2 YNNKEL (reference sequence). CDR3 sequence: CASSPSTGGSYNEQFF. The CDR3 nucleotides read TGTGCCAGCAGCCCCTCGACGGGGGGGAGCTACAATGAGCAGTTCTTC.

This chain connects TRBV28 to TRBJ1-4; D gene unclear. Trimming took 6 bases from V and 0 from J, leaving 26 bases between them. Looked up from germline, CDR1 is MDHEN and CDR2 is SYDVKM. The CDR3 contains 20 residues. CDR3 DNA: TGTGCCAGCAGCCCCCGGCGGTGGTCCGGAGGGCCTGCAACTAATGAAAAACTGTTTTTT. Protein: CASSPRRWSGGPATNEKLFF.

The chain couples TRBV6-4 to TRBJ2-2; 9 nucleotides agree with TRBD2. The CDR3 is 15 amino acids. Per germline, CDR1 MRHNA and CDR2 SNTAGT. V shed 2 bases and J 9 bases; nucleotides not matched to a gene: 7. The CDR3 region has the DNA TGTGCCAGCAGTGACACAACTAGCGGGCTCAGGGAGCTGTTTTTT. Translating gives CASSDTTSGLRELFF.

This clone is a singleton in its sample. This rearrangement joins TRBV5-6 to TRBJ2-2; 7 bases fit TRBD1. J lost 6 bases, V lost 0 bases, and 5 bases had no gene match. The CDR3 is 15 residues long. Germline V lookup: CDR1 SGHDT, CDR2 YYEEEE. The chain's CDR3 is CASSLAGTVAGELFF. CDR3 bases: TGTGCCAGCAGCTTGGCCGGGACAGTGGCCGGGGAGCTGTTTTTT. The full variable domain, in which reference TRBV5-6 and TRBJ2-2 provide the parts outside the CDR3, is DAGVTQSPTHLIKTRGQQVTLRCSPKSGHDTVSWYQQALGQGPQFIFQYYEEEERQRGNFPDRFSGHQFPNYSSELNVNALLLGDSALYLCASSLAGTVAGELFFGEGSRLTVL.

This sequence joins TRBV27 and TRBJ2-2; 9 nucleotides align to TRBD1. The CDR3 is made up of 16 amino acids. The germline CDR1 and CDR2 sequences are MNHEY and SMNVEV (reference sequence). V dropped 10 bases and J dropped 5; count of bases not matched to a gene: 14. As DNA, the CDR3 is TGTGCCACCACAGGACAGGGGCTATTAAAGACCGGGGAGCTGTTTTTT. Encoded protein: CATTGQGLLKTGELFF.

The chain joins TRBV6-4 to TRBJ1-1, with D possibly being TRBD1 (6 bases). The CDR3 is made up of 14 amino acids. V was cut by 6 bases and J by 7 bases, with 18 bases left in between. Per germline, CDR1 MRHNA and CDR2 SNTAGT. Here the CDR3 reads CASRRTGIYGEAFF. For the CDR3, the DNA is TGTGCCAGCAGGAGAACAGGGATCTACGGTGAAGCTTTCTTT.

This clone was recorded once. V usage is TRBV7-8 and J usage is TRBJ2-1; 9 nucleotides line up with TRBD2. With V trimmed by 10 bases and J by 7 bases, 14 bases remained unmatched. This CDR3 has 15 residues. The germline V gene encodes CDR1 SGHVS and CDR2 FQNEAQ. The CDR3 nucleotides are TGTGCCACCACAAAACTAGCGGGCTCGCCAAATGAGCAGTTCTTC. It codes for CATTKLAGSPNEQFF.

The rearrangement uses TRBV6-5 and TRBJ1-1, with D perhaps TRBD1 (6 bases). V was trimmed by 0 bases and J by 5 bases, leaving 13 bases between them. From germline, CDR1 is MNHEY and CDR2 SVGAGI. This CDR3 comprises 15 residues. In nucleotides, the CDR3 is TGTGCCAGCAGTTACTCGACAGCAAGGGGGACTGAAGCTTTCTTT. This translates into CASSYSTARGTEAFF.

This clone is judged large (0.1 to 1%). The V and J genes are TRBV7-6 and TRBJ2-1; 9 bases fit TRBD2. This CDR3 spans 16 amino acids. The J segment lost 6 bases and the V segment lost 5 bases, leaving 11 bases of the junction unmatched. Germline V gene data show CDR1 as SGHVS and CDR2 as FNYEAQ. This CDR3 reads CASSIIFSGGSNEQFF. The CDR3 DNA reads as TGTGCCAGCAGCATTATATTTAGCGGGGGATCCAATGAGCAGTTCTTC.

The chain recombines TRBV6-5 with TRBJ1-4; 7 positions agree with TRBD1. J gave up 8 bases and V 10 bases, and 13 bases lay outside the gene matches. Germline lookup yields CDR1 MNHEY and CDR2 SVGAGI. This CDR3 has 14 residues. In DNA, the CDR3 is TGTGCCACCCAAAGTGAGGGGGCAGGAGAAAAACTGTTTTTT. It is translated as CATQSEGAGEKLFF.

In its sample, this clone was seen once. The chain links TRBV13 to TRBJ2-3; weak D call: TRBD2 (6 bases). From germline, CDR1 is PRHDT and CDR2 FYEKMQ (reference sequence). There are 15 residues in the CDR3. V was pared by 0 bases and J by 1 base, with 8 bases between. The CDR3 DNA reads TGTGCCAGCAGCTTAGGCCAGCGGGGCACAGATACGCAGTATTTT. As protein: CASSLGQRGTDTQYF. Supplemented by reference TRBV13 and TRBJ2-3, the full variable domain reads AAGVIQSPRHLIKEKRETATLKCYPIPRHDTVYWYQQGPGQDPQFLISFYEKMQSDKGSIPDRFSAQQFSDYHSELNMSSLELGDSALYFCASSLGQRGTDTQYFGPGTRLTVL.

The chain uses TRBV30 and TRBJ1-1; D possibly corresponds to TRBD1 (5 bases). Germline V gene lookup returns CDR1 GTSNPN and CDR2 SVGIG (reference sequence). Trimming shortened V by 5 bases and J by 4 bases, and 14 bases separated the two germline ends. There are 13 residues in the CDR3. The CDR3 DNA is TGTGCCTGGGAGCGGGGCTACGGCACTGAAGCTTTCTTT. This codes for CAWERGYGTEAFF.

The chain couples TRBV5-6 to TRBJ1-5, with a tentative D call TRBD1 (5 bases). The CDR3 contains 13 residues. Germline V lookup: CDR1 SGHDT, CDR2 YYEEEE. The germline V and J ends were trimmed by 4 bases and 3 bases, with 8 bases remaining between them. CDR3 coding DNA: TGTGCCAGCAGCCGGGGGATCAATCAGCCCCAGCATTTT. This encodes CASSRGINQPQHF.

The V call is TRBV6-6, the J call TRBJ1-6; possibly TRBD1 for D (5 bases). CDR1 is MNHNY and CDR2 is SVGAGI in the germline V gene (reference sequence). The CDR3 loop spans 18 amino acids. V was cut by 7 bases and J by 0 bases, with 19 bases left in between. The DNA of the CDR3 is TGTGCCAGCATTCGGGAGGGAGGGGTGAGCTCCTATAATTCACCCCTCCACTTT. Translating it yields CASIREGGVSSYNSPLHF.